The 28 T cell receptor beta chains in this list originate from one sample, sequenced in a study of blood T cell repertoires in COVID-19. The repertoire was sequenced with immunoSEQ multiplex PCR; TCRdb's copy has only in-frame clones and lacks some. The repertoire holds 230,000 or so clones, with 85% as singletons. Sequenced: PBMCs or T cells enriched from blood (not recorded which). Receptors originate from a woman aged 45-60 years who had been exposed to COVID-19.

This clone turned up a few times. The chain couples TRBV9 to TRBJ1-3, with D hard to call. With 0 bases removed from V and 1 base from J, the gap between germline ends came to 14 bases. In germline, CDR1 is SGDLS, CDR2 YYNGEE. The CDR3 is 17 amino acids. The CDR3, as DNA: TGTGCCAGCAGCGTAGCCCCAGCCACGACATCTGGAAACACCATATATTTT. Amino acid sequence: CASSVAPATTSGNTIYF.

The chain links TRBV5-5 to TRBJ1-6, with 11 bases fitting TRBD1. Germline V CDR1 and CDR2: SGHKS, YYEKEE (reference sequence). CDR3 length equals 17 residues. The trim removed 3 bases at V and 9 bases at J, leaving 11 bases unmatched. CDR3 in amino acids: CASSSYHGTGGGSPLHF. The CDR3 nucleotides are TGTGCCAGCAGCTCTTACCACGGGACAGGGGGGGGTTCACCCCTCCACTTT.

This rearrangement joins TRBV4-3 to TRBJ2-2, with 8 bases that match TRBD1. This CDR3 spans 17 amino acids. CDR1 is LGHNA, CDR2 YSLEER, per germline. V gave up 4 bases and J gave up 1 base; unmatched junction bases: 8. For the CDR3, the DNA is TGCGCCAGCAGCCGGTCCGCCGGGACAGGGAACACCGGGGAGCTGTTTTTT. This gives the protein CASSRSAGTGNTGELFF.

The table lists this clone with a few counts. The chain combines TRBV6-1 with TRBJ1-6; D not certain. This CDR3 has 13 residues. Germline V gene lookup returns CDR1 MNHNS and CDR2 SASEGT. The V gene lost 0 bases and the J gene lost 10 bases, with 7 bases spanning the gap. CDR3 bases: TGTGCCAGCAGTGAAGCCCACATATCACCCCTCCACTTT. Residues: CASSEAHISPLHF.

The chain combines TRBV7-9 with TRBJ2-2; 7 nucleotides line up with TRBD2. In germline, CDR1 is SEHNR, CDR2 FQNEAQ (reference sequence). The CDR3 length is 15 residues. Trimming removed 5 bases from V and 7 bases from J; junction bases left unmatched: 10. Here the CDR3 reads CASSPPGLHYGELFF. The CDR3, as DNA: TGTGCCAGCAGCCCTCCGGGACTACATTACGGGGAGCTGTTTTTT.

The chain combines TRBV19 with TRBJ2-5, with 8 bases fitting TRBD1. The V and J ends lost 5 bases and 4 bases, in that order; junction bases with no gene match: 12. The CDR3 has 16 amino acids. In germline, CDR1 is LNHDA, CDR2 SQIVND (reference sequence). The CDR3 DNA is TGTGCCAGTAGTGGGGGGAGACAGGGGAGAAGAGAGACCCAGTACTTC. This sequence encodes CASSGGRQGRRETQYF.

The J gene is TRBJ1-1, the V gene TRBV10-3, with 8 bases matching TRBD1. Germline lookup yields CDR1 ENHRY and CDR2 SYGVKD. V shed 10 bases and J 5 bases; nucleotides not matched to a gene: 9. The CDR3 covers 13 residues. The CDR3 DNA reads as TGTGCCACACAGGGGGGAGGGGAAACTGAAGCTTTCTTT. Protein product: CATQGGGETEAFF.

The genes are TRBV10-3 and TRBJ2-3, with D hard to call. The CDR3 is made up of 11 amino acids. Germline CDR1 ENHRY, CDR2 SYGVKD. V gave up 3 bases and J gave up 5 bases, with 3 bases separating them. CDR3 residues: CAISDVDTQYF. For the CDR3, the DNA is TGTGCCATCAGTGACGTAGATACGCAGTATTTT.

The chain has TRBV10-1 and TRBJ1-6; no clear D. Trimming shortened V by 6 bases and J by 7 bases, and 10 bases separated the two germline ends. Per the germline V gene, CDR1 is WNHNN and CDR2 is SYGVQD (reference sequence). The CDR3 runs 13 residues. Written as DNA, the CDR3 is TGCGCCAGCAGCGCGAGGCCGAATTCACCCCTCCACTTT. Protein sequence: CASSARPNSPLHF.

V and J are TRBV19 and TRBJ1-4; D perhaps matches TRBD1 (6 bases). V lost 1 base and J 6 bases, leaving 12 bases between the germline ends. The CDR3 sequence is 15 residues long. Germline V lookup: CDR1 LNHDA, CDR2 SQIVND (reference sequence). CDR3 in amino acids: CASSIASNRDEKLFF. The CDR3, as DNA: TGTGCCAGTAGTATAGCCTCAAACAGGGATGAAAAACTGTTTTTT.

The chain employs TRBV18 and TRBJ1-1; 9 bases map to TRBD1. Germline CDR1 is KGHSH and CDR2 is LQKENI. V trimming: 6 bases; J trimming: 2 bases; junction bases outside the gene matches: 10. The CDR3 has 16 residues. The DNA of the CDR3 is TGTGCCAGCTCTGCCGTTGGGACAGGGATTAACACTGAAGCTTTCTTT. It translates to CASSAVGTGINTEAFF.

The V gene is TRBV18, the J gene TRBJ1-2; tentatively, D is TRBD1 (5 bases). V lost 2 bases to trimming and J lost 9 bases, with 13 bases between them. This CDR3 is built from 13 residues. CDR1 KGHSH and CDR2 LQKENI come from the germline V gene. CDR3 amino acids: CASSPGGILSYTF. CDR3 DNA sequence: TGTGCCAGCTCACCAGGGGGGATTTTGAGCTACACCTTC.

This clone showed up just a few times. J is TRBJ2-4 and V is TRBV2, with D possibly being TRBD1 (6 bases). The V end lost 11 bases, the J end lost 8 bases, and 16 bases lay between the germline ends. The germline gives CDR1 SNHLY, CDR2 FYNNEI. The CDR3 is 12 residues long. The CDR3 protein is CAGNSGAHIQYF. The CDR3 bases are TGTGCCGGCAACTCAGGGGCCCACATTCAGTACTTC.

The chain recombines TRBV6-2 or TRBV6-3 with TRBJ1-5; 9 nucleotides match TRBD1. CDR1 MNHEY and CDR2 SVGEGT come from the germline V gene. The CDR3 spans 19 residues. V gave up 0 bases and J gave up 1 base; unmatched junction bases: 10. The CDR3: CASSYSSGTGFSSNQPQHF. The CDR3 region has the DNA TGTGCCAGCAGTTACTCGTCGGGGACAGGGTTTTCAAGCAATCAGCCCCAGCATTTT.

The gene calls are TRBV7-2 and TRBJ2-5, with D perhaps TRBD1 (5 bases). This CDR3 contains 16 residues. The germline V gene encodes CDR1 SGHTA and CDR2 FQGNSA. V was trimmed by 4 bases and J by 0 bases, leaving 15 bases between them. The CDR3 reads CASSSPTARYQETQYF. The CDR3 DNA sequence: TGTGCCAGCAGCTCCCCGACAGCCAGGTACCAAGAGACCCAGTACTTC.

The chain combines TRBV3-1 (or the pseudogene TRBV3-2) with TRBJ2-6; perhaps TRBD1 as D (6 bases). Germline lookup yields CDR1 LGHDT and CDR2 YNNKEL (reference sequence). Trimming took 4 bases from V and 0 from J, leaving 16 bases between them. This CDR3 spans 18 amino acids. CDR3 coding DNA: TGTGCCAGCAGCCCCCGGGACATAATTCTCTCTGGGGCCAACGTCCTGACTTTC. Its translation: CASSPRDIILSGANVLTF.

V is TRBV5-4 and J is TRBJ2-5, with D possibly matching TRBD1 (6 bases). Germline V CDR1 and CDR2: SGHNT, YYREEE (reference sequence). V dropped 2 bases and J dropped 4 bases, with 12 bases sitting between them. The length of the CDR3 is 14 residues. The CDR3 bases are TGTGCCAGCAGCTTAACAGGGAATAGAGAGACCCAGTACTTC. Protein product: CASSLTGNRETQYF.

This sequence joins TRBV29-1 and TRBJ1-2; perhaps TRBD1 as D (6 bases). V was clipped by 6 bases and J by 8 bases, with 16 bases between them. This CDR3 has 12 amino acids. CDR1 SQVTM and CDR2 ANQGSEA come from the germline V gene. Here the CDR3 DNA reads TGCAGCGTCGAGACAGGTCTCCAGGGCTACACCTTC. Amino acid sequence: CSVETGLQGYTF.

Details on this clone: The sample contains more than one DNA sequence encoding this CDR3. The V and J genes are TRBV2 and TRBJ2-7, with D unresolved. Trimming took off 6 bases at V and 0 bases at J, with 6 bases between the two ends. CDR1 and CDR2 (germline): SNHLY, FYNNEI. The CDR3 runs to 12 residues. For the CDR3, the DNA is TGTGCCAGCAGCCGTTCCTCCTACGAGCAGTACTTC. Amino acid sequence: CASSRSSYEQYF.

This clone was detected a few times. This specimen includes other DNA sequences encoding the same CDR3. The chain joins TRBV5-1 to TRBJ2-1, with 7 bases fitting TRBD1. This CDR3 spans 13 amino acids. V lost 2 bases and J lost 4; bases outside the gene matches: 0. From germline, CDR1 is SGHRS and CDR2 YFSETQ. The chain's CDR3 is CASSLQGYNEQFF. The CDR3 coding sequence is TGCGCCAGCAGCTTACAGGGGTACAATGAGCAGTTCTTC.

The chain recombines TRBV29-1 with TRBJ2-5; D might be TRBD1 (6 bases). The CDR3 totals 14 residues. Trimming took off 4 bases at V and 1 base at J, with 13 bases between the two ends. Germline lookup yields CDR1 SQVTM and CDR2 ANQGSEA. The CDR3 DNA follows: TGCAGCGTTGCCGGTGGACAGTTCCAAGAGACCCAGTACTTC. Protein sequence: CSVAGGQFQETQYF.

V usage is TRBV6-2 or TRBV6-3 and J usage is TRBJ1-5; the D is unclear. Germline V CDR1 and CDR2: MNHEY, SVGEGT. The length of the CDR3 is 13 residues. V lost 4 bases to trimming and J lost 6 bases, with 10 bases between them. Written as DNA, the CDR3 is TGTGCCAGCAGTTCCCGGGAAGCTCAGCCCCAGCATTTT. Residues: CASSSREAQPQHF.

This sequence joins TRBV11-2 and TRBJ1-1, with TRBD1 matching 9 bases. Germline V gives CDR1 SGHAT, CDR2 FQNNGV. This CDR3 is built from 16 residues. J lost 4 bases, V lost 3 bases, and 9 bases had no gene match. DNA for the CDR3: TGTGCCAGCAGCTTCGGGACAGGGTTGGGGAGCACTGAAGCTTTCTTT. This sequence encodes CASSFGTGLGSTEAFF. Full variable domain (remainder filled in from reference TRBV11-2 and TRBJ1-1): EAGVAQSPRYKIIEKRQSVAFWCNPISGHATLYWYQQILGQGPKLLIQFQNNGVVDDSQLPKDRFSAERLKGVDSTLKIQPAKLEDSAVYLCASSFGTGLGSTEAFFGQGTRLTVV.

This chain connects TRBV5-6 to TRBJ1-5, with 10 bases fitting TRBD1. CDR3 length equals 17 residues. The ends lost 2 bases at V and 3 bases at J; junction bases unmatched: 8. Per germline, CDR1 SGHDT and CDR2 YYEEEE. The CDR3 loop is CASSLQRQGANNQPQHF. In DNA form, the CDR3 reads TGTGCCAGCAGCTTACAACGACAGGGGGCCAACAATCAGCCCCAGCATTTT.

This chain's CDR3 is CASSLGPSYEQYF. The CDR3 DNA reads TGTGCCAGCAGTTTAGGCCCATCCTACGAGCAGTACTTC. The rearrangement joins TRBV28 to TRBJ2-7; D gene ambiguous. Trimming pared 2 bases from V and 1 base from J, leaving 6 bases between. CDR1 is MDHEN and CDR2 is SYDVKM in the germline V gene. The length of the CDR3 is 13 residues.

The chain has TRBV19 and TRBJ2-2; TRBD1 agrees at 10 bases. V trimming: 6 bases; J trimming: 3 bases; junction bases outside the gene matches: 7. CDR3 length: 16 amino acids. Germline V gives CDR1 LNHDA, CDR2 SQIVND (reference sequence). The CDR3 DNA is TGTGCCAGTAGCCCTCGGGACAGGGGCTACACCGGGGAGCTGTTTTTT. It yields the protein CASSPRDRGYTGELFF.

This chain uses TRBV9 with TRBJ1-4, with a possible D match to TRBD1 (5 bases). The CDR3 loop spans 15 amino acids. Trimming pared 0 bases from V and 7 bases from J, leaving 13 bases between. Germline values: CDR1 SGDLS, CDR2 YYNGEE. CDR3 in DNA: TGTGCCAGCAGCGTAGATGGGGGGATTGGTGAAAAACTGTTTTTT. Its translation is CASSVDGGIGEKLFF.

V and J are TRBV12-3 or TRBV12-4 and TRBJ1-2, with D maybe TRBD1 (5 bases). The CDR3 loop spans 13 amino acids. Trimming removed 3 bases at V and 4 bases at J, with 9 bases between. The CDR3 loop reads CASSLGGFYGYTF. For the CDR3, the DNA is TGTGCCAGCAGTTTGGGGGGGTTCTATGGCTACACCTTC.